The 18 T cell receptor beta chains in this list originate from one sample, sequenced in a study of vaccination effects on CD4 cells after COVID-19. Using viral peptide pools, the ViraFEST assay grew out antigen-specific CD4+ T cells prior to sequencing. Upon completion of about ten days in culture, CD4+ T cells were isolated. As their vaccination, participants received two doses of either BNT162b2 or mRNA-1273. These receptors have no known antigen. Only in-frame clones appear in the TCRdb table, and some are missing; sequencing was by immunoSEQ multiplex PCR. The table lists around 24,000 clones, 60% to 80% of them singletons. The input for sequencing was CD4+ T cells from PBMCs cultured with SARS-CoV-2 spike peptides, taken after COVID-19 vaccination. These receptors were collected from a human donor who received a COVID-19 vaccine. Some clones in this sample may be carry-over from other donors' samples.

The chain has TRBV3-1 (or the pseudogene TRBV3-2) and TRBJ2-7; TRBD1 matches 7 bases. J was trimmed by 0 bases and V by 0 bases; bases with no gene match: 8. The CDR3 has 17 amino acids. The germline gives CDR1 LGHDT, CDR2 YNNKEL (reference sequence). The CDR3 reads CASSQDEEGGASYEQYV. CDR3 DNA: TGTGCCAGCAGCCAAGATGAAGAAGGGGGCGCCTCCTACGAGCAGTACGTC.

The chain is built from TRBV15 and TRBJ1-3; a weak D match, TRBD1 (6 bases). This CDR3 contains 16 residues. Germline loops: CDR1 LNHNV, CDR2 YYDKDF (reference sequence). V was cut by 0 bases and J by 2 bases, with 11 bases left in between. In DNA form, the CDR3 reads TGTGCCACCAGCAGAGATTATACAGGGACTGGAAACACCATATATTTT. Its translation: CATSRDYTGTGNTIYF.

The rearrangement joins TRBV14 to TRBJ1-2, with 7 bases that match TRBD1. V dropped 3 bases and J dropped 6; count of bases not matched to a gene: 4. Germline V gene sequence: CDR1 SGHDN, CDR2 FVKESK. The CDR3 consists of 13 residues. This chain's CDR3 is CASSHSRGNGYTF. CDR3 in DNA: TGTGCCAGCAGCCACTCCAGGGGGAATGGCTACACCTTC.

The chain couples TRBV19 to TRBJ1-3, with 8 bases fitting TRBD1. Germline assignment: CDR1 LNHDA and CDR2 SQIVND (reference sequence). Unmatched junction bases numbered 9, after V lost 6 bases and J lost 5 bases. This CDR3 is 15 amino acids long. CDR3 DNA sequence: TGTGCCAGTAGGGCGACAGGGGCGACGAGAAACACCATATATTTT. Its protein product is CASRATGATRNTIYF.

J is TRBJ1-6 and V is TRBV7-2; no clear D. The germline V gene has CDR1 SGHTA and CDR2 FQGNSA. This CDR3 has 16 amino acids. The ends were cut back, 6 bases at V and 4 bases at J, with 16 bases in the middle. CDR3 region: CASRAFGELYNSPLHF. The CDR3 bases are TGTGCCAGCAGAGCTTTCGGAGAACTATATAATTCACCCCTCCACTTT.

The sample holds one count of this clone. The genes are TRBV20-1 and TRBJ1-6; weak D call: TRBD1 (5 bases). CDR1 DFQATT and CDR2 SNEGSKA come from the germline V gene (reference sequence). The CDR3 extends over 17 amino acids. With 3 bases removed from V and 3 bases from J, the gap between germline ends came to 18 bases. CDR3 protein: CSASPTGTDYYNSPLHF. The CDR3 DNA follows: TGCAGTGCTAGTCCTACCGGGACCGACTACTATAATTCACCCCTCCACTTT.

This chain uses TRBV24-1 with TRBJ2-5; 9 nucleotides align to TRBD2. Per germline, CDR1 KGHDR and CDR2 SFDVKD. V was pared by 8 bases and J by 5 bases, with 11 bases of the junction left unmatched. The CDR3 has 15 amino acids. The CDR3 here is CATTGGAGGPETQYF. As DNA, the CDR3 is TGTGCCACCACTGGAGGAGCGGGGGGCCCTGAGACCCAGTACTTC.

The chain is built from TRBV2 and TRBJ1-2; 7 positions match TRBD1. V lost 5 bases, J lost 8 bases, and 5 bases stayed unmatched. The length of the CDR3 is 12 residues. The germline V gene encodes CDR1 SNHLY and CDR2 FYNNEI. The CDR3 sequence: CASSTGERGYTF. The CDR3 bases are TGTGCCAGCAGTACAGGGGAGCGGGGCTACACCTTC.

This clone was seen only once. V is TRBV3-1 (or the pseudogene TRBV3-2) and J is TRBJ2-5; TRBD1 aligns across 7 bases. Trimming took 4 bases from V and 2 from J; bases not matched to a gene: 4. Per the germline V gene, CDR1 is LGHDT and CDR2 is YNNKEL (reference sequence). The CDR3 runs 14 residues. The CDR3 region is CASSRRTGQETQYF. CDR3 coding DNA: TGTGCCAGCAGCCGACGGACAGGACAAGAGACCCAGTACTTC.

V gene TRBV9 combines with J gene TRBJ2-1; the D gene is possibly TRBD2 (6 bases). CDR3 length: 13 residues. Germline V gives CDR1 SGDLS, CDR2 YYNGEE. V lost 0 bases and J lost 12, with 13 bases in between. The CDR3 region is CASSVGTSLGQFF. The CDR3 DNA is TGTGCCAGCAGCGTAGGCACTAGCTTGGGGCAGTTCTTC.

This chain links TRBV6-5 with TRBJ1-1; D unresolved. This CDR3 spans 13 amino acids. CDR1 and CDR2 (germline): MNHEY, SVGAGI. The V end lost 0 bases, the J end lost 0 bases, and 2 bases lay between the germline ends. The CDR3 reads CASSYSVNTEAFF. As DNA, the CDR3 is TGTGCCAGCAGTTACTCGGTGAACACTGAAGCTTTCTTT.

V is TRBV10-1 and J is TRBJ1-5; D gene ambiguous. Looked up from germline, CDR1 is WNHNN and CDR2 is SYGVQD (reference sequence). This CDR3 comprises 14 residues. V lost 0 bases, J lost 6 bases, and 9 bases lay in between. CDR3: CASSESGFRQPQHF. In nucleotides, the CDR3 is TGCGCCAGCAGTGAGTCAGGGTTTCGTCAGCCCCAGCATTTT.

The chain uses TRBV25-1 and TRBJ1-1; tentatively, D is TRBD1 (5 bases). The CDR3 has 15 amino acids. CDR1 is MGHDK, CDR2 SYGVNS, per germline. V lost 6 bases to trimming and J lost 5 bases, with 19 bases between them. CDR3 sequence (DNA): TGTGCCAGCAGACCCTACGGGGCCGTGGAGACTGAAGCTTTCTTT. Protein: CASRPYGAVETEAFF.

The gene calls are TRBV19 and TRBJ2-3; D not resolved. The germline V gene encodes CDR1 LNHDA and CDR2 SQIVND (reference sequence). The CDR3 has 13 residues. The V and J ends lost 7 bases and 1 base respectively, with 9 bases between them. CDR3 amino acids: CASKFQGTDTQYF. The CDR3, as DNA: TGTGCCAGTAAATTCCAGGGCACAGATACGCAGTATTTT.

This sequence joins TRBV29-1 and TRBJ2-1, with a possible D match to TRBD2 (5 bases). Germline V CDR1 and CDR2: SQVTM, ANQGSEA. The CDR3 has 12 residues. The V end was cut by 7 bases, the J end by 7 bases, with 14 bases between. CDR3 nucleotide sequence: TGCAGCGCTATCCGGTCGGGGAATGAGCAGTTCTTC. This codes for CSAIRSGNEQFF.

The rearrangement uses TRBV27 and TRBJ2-7, with D hard to call. The germline CDR1 and CDR2 sequences are MNHEY and SMNVEV (reference sequence). Trimming removed 3 bases from V and 5 bases from J, with 5 bases in between. There are 11 residues in the CDR3. CDR3: CASSFRDEQYV. DNA of the CDR3: TGTGCCAGCAGTTTTAGGGACGAGCAGTACGTC.

This sequence joins TRBV10-2 and TRBJ1-2; D uncertain. The length of the CDR3 is 14 residues. From germline, CDR1 is WSHSY and CDR2 SAAADI. Trimming took off 2 bases at V and 6 bases at J, with 13 bases between the two ends. In DNA, the CDR3 is TGCGCCAGCAGTGAGAGTGGACTGATAGATGGCTACACCTTC. Translating gives CASSESGLIDGYTF.

J is TRBJ2-5 and V is TRBV28; 8 nucleotides agree with TRBD1. CDR1 MDHEN and CDR2 SYDVKM come from the germline V gene. Trimming cost V 2 bases and J 7 bases; bases outside gene matches: 9. The CDR3 loop spans 15 amino acids. In DNA, the CDR3 is TGTGCCAGCAGTTTAAGCGACAGGGGATTAGGGACCCAGTACTTC. It specifies CASSLSDRGLGTQYF.